Shown below are 28 T cell receptor beta chains from a single sample sequenced in a study of identical twins. TCRdb fed the 5' RACE reads into MiXCR, producing one record per CDR3 protein. The sample lists some 500,000 distinct CDR3 sequences, roughly 9.5% seen once, with 3% in the top ten. This sample also belongs to another study, concerning yellow fever vaccine responses in identical twins.

The source material was PBMCs. The receptors here all came from a woman between 18 and 30 years old in good health.

This clonotype was counted a few times. The chain recombines TRBV25-1 with TRBJ2-7; no firm D call. Germline values: CDR1 MGHDK, CDR2 SYGVNS. V was clipped by 3 bases and J by 1 base, with 10 bases between them. The CDR3 has 14 residues. CDR3 sequence (DNA): TGTGCCAGCAGTGATCAGAGAAAATCCTACGAGCAGTACTTC. Residues: CASSDQRKSYEQYF.

This clonotype was counted between two and nine times. This rearrangement joins TRBV7-9 to TRBJ2-7, with 8 bases lining up with TRBD1. The CDR3 length is 16 residues. Germline V gene data show CDR1 as SEHNR and CDR2 as FQNEAQ (reference sequence). V gave up 5 bases and J gave up 0 bases; unmatched junction bases: 9. CDR3 sequence reads: CASSRNTGGSSYEQYF. CDR3 sequence (DNA): TGTGCCAGCAGCCGGAATACAGGGGGGAGCTCCTACGAGCAGTACTTC.

In regard to this clonotype: A much larger clonotype is one base distant, so this may be a read error. The chain combines TRBV29-1 with TRBJ2-4; TRBD1 matches 8 bases. Germline V gives CDR1 SQVTM, CDR2 ANQGSEA. This CDR3 comprises 20 residues. The CDR3 coding sequence is TGCAGCGTCCGTCTATGGGACAGCCGGTTTGCGGGACAGGCCAAAGACATTCAGTACTTC. Protein sequence: CSVRLWDSRFAGQAKDIQYF.

In DNA, the CDR3 is TGTGCCACCGGGTTCTCTGGGGCCAACGTCCTGACTTTC. It codes for CATGFSGANVLTF. The V and J genes are TRBV6-1 and TRBJ2-6; D unclear. The V gene lost 10 bases and the J gene lost 0 bases, with 7 bases spanning the gap. The CDR3 sequence is 13 residues long. CDR1 is MNHNS and CDR2 is SASEGT in the germline V gene.

This clonotype has a count of ten or more. CDR3 DNA sequence: TGTGCCAGCAGCTATACTAGCGGGACCTACAATGAGCAGTTCTTC. Translating gives CASSYTSGTYNEQFF. The chain couples TRBV11-2 to TRBJ2-1; 10 positions agree with TRBD2. The CDR3 covers 15 residues. V shed 4 bases, J shed 2 bases, and the junction held 2 bases outside the gene matches. Looked up from germline, CDR1 is SGHAT and CDR2 is FQNNGV.

V gene TRBV29-1 combines with J gene TRBJ1-2; D is unclear. CDR1 SQVTM and CDR2 ANQGSEA come from the germline V gene. This CDR3 has 11 residues. With 4 bases removed from V and 8 bases from J, the gap between germline ends came to 11 bases. The DNA of the CDR3 is TGCAGCGTTGTCGATGGCTCCGGCTACACCTTC. Its protein is CSVVDGSGYTF.

This sequence joins TRBV5-1 and TRBJ2-7; 7 nucleotides align to TRBD2. Germline CDR1 SGHRS, CDR2 YFSETQ. The CDR3 has 17 amino acids. The J segment lost 2 bases and the V segment lost 0 bases, leaving 11 bases of the junction unmatched. CDR3 in DNA: TGCGCCAGCAGCTTGGAGGTATTGGTCGGGACTACCTACGAGCAGTACTTC. It translates to CASSLEVLVGTTYEQYF.

This clonotype has ten or more counts. The rearrangement joins TRBV12-3 or TRBV12-4 to TRBJ1-6; tentatively, D is TRBD1 (5 bases). Trimming pared 4 bases from V and 7 bases from J, leaving 11 bases between. The CDR3 is 14 amino acids. CDR3 DNA sequence: TGTGCCAGCAGTTCAGGAGGGGACAATTCACCCCTCCACTTT. Encoded protein: CASSSGGDNSPLHF.

This clonotype occurred many times. The chain joins TRBV28 to TRBJ2-1; D is possibly TRBD1 (6 bases). The V end lost 2 bases, the J end lost 7 bases, and 18 bases lay between the germline ends. The germline CDR1 and CDR2 sequences are MDHEN and SYDVKM. CDR3 length: 16 residues. The CDR3 here is CASSLQAGVLVNEQFF. The CDR3 bases are TGTGCCAGCAGTTTACAAGCAGGGGTTCTAGTTAATGAGCAGTTCTTC. Based on the CDR3 plus reference TRBV28 and TRBJ2-1, the full variable domain is DVKVTQSSRYLVKRTGEKVFLECVQDMDHENMFWYRQDPGLGLRLIYFSYDVKMKEKGDIPEGYSVSREKKERFSLILESASTNQTSMYLCASSLQAGVLVNEQFFGPGTRLTVL.

This clonotype appeared many times. The chain employs TRBV5-1 and TRBJ1-1; D might be TRBD1 (6 bases). V was trimmed by 2 bases and J by 0 bases, leaving 20 bases between them. CDR1 is SGHRS and CDR2 is YFSETQ in the germline V gene. The CDR3 has 18 residues. CDR3 coding DNA: TGCGCCAGCAGCTTAACGGGACAAAGAGGGAGAATGAACACTGAAGCTTTCTTT. Protein: CASSLTGQRGRMNTEAFF.

This clonotype was observed a handful of times. J is TRBJ2-3 and V is TRBV7-9; D may be TRBD2 (5 bases). V lost 2 bases to trimming and J lost 6 bases, with 21 bases between them. The V gene's germline CDR1 is SEHNR and CDR2 FQNEAQ (reference sequence). CDR3 size: 17 residues. The CDR3 nucleotides are TGTGCCAGCAGCTTAATCACTCTAGCCAAAATGGGGGATACGCAGTATTTT. This gives the protein CASSLITLAKMGDTQYF.

This clonotype appeared a few times. The V and J genes are TRBV6-2 or TRBV6-3 and TRBJ2-7; D ambiguous. CDR1 is MNHEY, CDR2 SVGEGT, per germline. Deletions cut 7 bases from V and 0 bases from J, with 10 bases between. The CDR3 has 13 residues. DNA of the CDR3: TGTGCCAGCACTAGGACGGTCTCCTACGAGCAGTACTTC. It translates to CASTRTVSYEQYF.

The sample holds many counts of this clonotype. J is TRBJ2-7 and V is TRBV4-3; 10 nucleotides align to TRBD2. The CDR3 is 19 amino acids. CDR1 and CDR2 from the germline V gene are LGHNA and YSLEER. Unmatched junction bases numbered 20, after V lost 4 bases and J lost 5 bases. This CDR3 is CASSPPGASGSPGTHEQYF. The CDR3 DNA reads as TGCGCCAGCAGCCCACCGGGGGCTAGCGGGAGTCCCGGGACACACGAGCAGTACTTC.

In its sample, this clonotype was seen a few times. The J gene is TRBJ1-5, the V gene TRBV20-1; D call uncertain. Germline V gene data show CDR1 as DFQATT and CDR2 as SNEGSKA (reference sequence). V lost 0 bases, J lost 2 bases, and 2 bases lay in between. The length of the CDR3 is 12 residues. The CDR3 DNA follows: TGCAGTGCTAGAGACGGCAATCAGCCCCAGCATTTT. This translates into CSARDGNQPQHF.

This clonotype was seen repeatedly, ten times or more. This chain uses TRBV20-1 with TRBJ2-5; 9 nucleotides line up with TRBD2. Trimming removed 0 bases from V and 2 bases from J; junction bases left unmatched: 10. The germline gives CDR1 DFQATT, CDR2 SNEGSKA (reference sequence). The CDR3 is 17 residues long. The CDR3 DNA is TGCAGTGCTAGAGATTCGACTAGCGGAATCGTACAAGAGACCCAGTACTTC. Its protein product is CSARDSTSGIVQETQYF.

J is TRBJ2-7 and V is TRBV28, with 7 positions matching TRBD1. CDR3 length equals 16 residues. The germline CDR1 and CDR2 sequences are MDHEN and SYDVKM. V dropped 4 bases and J dropped 0; count of bases not matched to a gene: 9. The DNA for the CDR3 is TGTGCCAGCAGTTCCGCCTATGGACAGGCCTCCTACGAGCAGTACTTC. Amino acid sequence: CASSSAYGQASYEQYF.

The chain recombines TRBV28 with TRBJ1-6, with D unresolved. This CDR3 spans 14 amino acids. CDR1 is MDHEN and CDR2 is SYDVKM in the germline V gene. V lost 2 bases and J lost 7, with 9 bases in between. CDR3 DNA sequence: TGTGCCAGCAGTTTACCTAGGATGAATTCACCCCTCCACTTT. Protein: CASSLPRMNSPLHF.

This clonotype was recorded at least ten times. In DNA, the CDR3 is TGCGCCAGCAGCTTGGCCGTGGGGACTAGCACAGATACGCAGTATTTT. This encodes CASSLAVGTSTDTQYF. The chain couples TRBV5-1 to TRBJ2-3; tentatively, D is TRBD2 (6 bases). Trimming pared 0 bases from V and 0 bases from J, leaving 11 bases between. The CDR3 is 16 amino acids. CDR1 is SGHRS, CDR2 YFSETQ, per germline.

In this sample, this clonotype turned up a few times. The V gene is TRBV12-3 or TRBV12-4, the J gene TRBJ2-1, with D tentatively TRBD1 (6 bases). Trimming cost V 5 bases and J 7 bases, with 15 bases left between them. The CDR3 is made up of 14 amino acids. The CDR3 sequence: CASSLIGQQNEQFF. In DNA form, the CDR3 reads TGTGCCAGCAGTCTAATTGGACAGCAGAATGAGCAGTTCTTC.

Ten or more counts support this clonotype. V is TRBV6-1 and J is TRBJ2-2; 9 bases agree with TRBD1. Germline trimming cut 8 bases from V and 7 bases from J; bases unmatched to any gene: 11. The CDR3 is 15 residues long. Germline loops: CDR1 MNHNS, CDR2 SASEGT. The CDR3: CASAGTGSGLGELFF. CDR3 sequence (DNA): TGTGCCAGCGCTGGGACAGGGTCAGGTCTCGGGGAGCTGTTTTTT.

This chain uses TRBV27 with TRBJ2-4, with D possibly being TRBD2 (7 bases). The CDR3 spans 16 residues. The V gene's germline CDR1 is MNHEY and CDR2 SMNVEV (reference sequence). V gave up 2 bases and J gave up 7 bases, with 18 bases separating them. Here the CDR3 DNA reads TGTGCCAGCAGTTTACGGGGAGGGGGTTTATTTAACATTCAGTACTTC. It yields the protein CASSLRGGGLFNIQYF.

The V and J genes are TRBV6-2 or TRBV6-3 and TRBJ1-6; D unresolved. V dropped 7 bases and J dropped 8 bases, with 21 bases sitting between them. The germline gives CDR1 MNHEY, CDR2 SVGEGT. There are 16 residues in the CDR3. The CDR3 here is CASNITPFRPDSPLHF. Here the CDR3 DNA reads TGTGCCAGCAATATAACCCCTTTTCGCCCGGATTCACCCCTCCACTTT.

This clonotype has at least ten counts. The V call is TRBV7-2, the J call TRBJ2-7; D gene unclear. The CDR3 runs to 11 residues. The V end lost 4 bases, the J end lost 3 bases, and 4 bases lay between the germline ends. From germline, CDR1 is SGHTA and CDR2 FQGNSA. The CDR3 DNA is TGTGCCAGCAGCTGGGGCTACGAGCAGTACTTC. Protein: CASSWGYEQYF.

This clonotype showed up just a few times. This rearrangement joins TRBV6-1 to TRBJ1-4; 9 bases are a match to TRBD1. J lost 6 bases, V lost 7 bases, and 9 bases had no gene match. The CDR3 contains 15 residues. Germline lookup yields CDR1 MNHNS and CDR2 SASEGT. The DNA for the CDR3 is TGTGCCAGCACCTTAGACGGACAGGGGTATGAAAAACTGTTTTTT. It encodes CASTLDGQGYEKLFF.

This clonotype was counted at least ten times. The rearrangement uses TRBV4-3 and TRBJ2-1; no definite D call. CDR1 LGHNA and CDR2 YSLEER come from the germline V gene. V dropped 1 base and J dropped 6 bases, with 7 bases sitting between them. This CDR3 contains 13 residues. CDR3 bases: TGCGCCAGCAGCCAAGGTCGACTCAATGAGCAGTTCTTC. Translated, it gives CASSQGRLNEQFF.

This clonotype was counted between two and nine times. The V and J genes are TRBV6-2 or TRBV6-3 and TRBJ2-1, with 11 bases aligning to TRBD2. Germline V gene data show CDR1 as MNHEY and CDR2 as SVGEGT. Unmatched junction bases numbered 9, after V lost 10 bases and J lost 4 bases. The CDR3 runs 15 residues. This CDR3 reads CATLGTSGTYNEQFF. CDR3 sequence (DNA): TGTGCCACCCTTGGGACTAGCGGAACTTACAATGAGCAGTTCTTC.

This clonotype was picked up many times. This chain uses TRBV4-2 with TRBJ2-7; 7 bases are a match to TRBD1. Germline V gene lookup returns CDR1 LGHNA and CDR2 YNFKEQ. V shed 0 bases, J shed 1 base, and the junction held 3 bases outside the gene matches. The CDR3 extends over 15 amino acids. This chain's CDR3 is CASSQEGQTSYEQYF. CDR3 in DNA: TGTGCCAGCAGCCAAGAGGGACAGACTTCCTACGAGCAGTACTTC.

The V gene is TRBV19, the J gene TRBJ2-7, with 7 bases identical to TRBD1. Unmatched junction bases numbered 7, after V lost 6 bases and J lost 5 bases. Germline V gene data show CDR1 as LNHDA and CDR2 as SQIVND (reference sequence). The CDR3 has 13 amino acids. CDR3 protein: CASRLTGTDEQYF. CDR3 nucleotides: TGTGCCAGTAGACTAACCGGGACAGACGAGCAGTACTTC.